A single sample is the source of the 18 T cell receptor beta chains below, sequenced in a study of blood T cell repertoires in COVID-19 (dated by TCRdb to between 2020 and 2021). Receptor libraries were prepared by the immunoSEQ multiplex PCR assay. Here the immuneACCESS table is served through TCRdb, limited to in-frame sequences with V and J called. Missing clones are a known gap in these copies; in checked studies unresolved V genes cover under half, and the rest lacks a known reason. The sample has some 450,000 clones on record, around 89% of them singletons. Of the sample, roughly 13% is held by the ten largest clones. The sample was peripheral blood. These receptors were collected from a woman aged 45-59 years with COVID-19, enrolled during active disease.

The chain uses TRBV3-1 (or the pseudogene TRBV3-2) and TRBJ1-2; possible D gene TRBD1, 5 bases. The CDR3 runs to 15 residues. The ends were cut back, 0 bases at V and 4 bases at J, with 12 bases in the middle. Germline V lookup: CDR1 LGHDT, CDR2 YNNKEL (reference sequence). CDR3 residues: CASSQDLGRPYGYTF. The CDR3 bases are TGTGCCAGCAGCCAAGATCTGGGGCGGCCCTATGGCTACACCTTC.

The chain joins TRBV7-9 to TRBJ2-7, with a weak D call TRBD1 (6 bases). Between the trimmed V and J ends, which lost 2 bases and 3 bases, there was a span of 17 bases. CDR3 length: 16 residues. Looked up from germline, CDR1 is SEHNR and CDR2 is FQNEAQ (reference sequence). In nucleotides, the CDR3 is TGTGCCAGCAGCTTAAAGGCCTCGACAGGATTCTACGAGCAGTACTTC. Its protein product is CASSLKASTGFYEQYF.

J is TRBJ1-5 and V is TRBV19; no clear D gene. The germline V gene has CDR1 LNHDA and CDR2 SQIVND (reference sequence). The CDR3 is 13 residues long. V lost 2 bases to trimming and J lost 5 bases, with 7 bases between them. Written as DNA, the CDR3 is TGTGCCAGTAGTATACTTACAGATCAGCCCCAGCATTTT. Amino acid sequence: CASSILTDQPQHF.

V and J are TRBV11-3 and TRBJ2-1; TRBD1 agrees at 7 bases. V trimming: 1 base; J trimming: 5 bases; junction bases outside the gene matches: 11. Germline V gene sequence: CDR1 SGHNT, CDR2 YENEEA. The CDR3 covers 17 residues. For the CDR3, the DNA is TGTGCCAGCAGCTTAGTGGACAGGCGGATCAAGGACAATGAGCAGTTCTTC. Encoded protein: CASSLVDRRIKDNEQFF.

CDR3 in amino acids: CSVSGGADEQFF. DNA for the CDR3: TGCAGCGTCAGCGGGGGGGCCGATGAGCAGTTCTTC. The chain links TRBV29-1 to TRBJ2-1; 10 positions match TRBD2. V was clipped by 6 bases and J by 8 bases; unmatched bases: 4. CDR1 is SQVTM and CDR2 is ANQGSEA in the germline V gene. The CDR3 runs 12 residues.

The chain carries TRBV10-3 and TRBJ2-4; D not certain. This CDR3 spans 13 amino acids. Germline lookup yields CDR1 ENHRY and CDR2 SYGVKD. The germline V and J ends were trimmed by 6 bases and 5 bases, with 11 bases remaining between them. CDR3 DNA sequence: TGTGCCATCAGCGATGCGATAGAAAACATTCAGTACTTC. This sequence encodes CAISDAIENIQYF.

The J gene is TRBJ1-6, the V gene TRBV5-6, with 11 bases matching TRBD1. The CDR3 has 15 residues. With V trimmed by 3 bases and J by 6 bases, 2 bases remained unmatched. Germline CDR1 SGHDT, CDR2 YYEEEE. The CDR3 coding sequence is TGTGCCAGCAGCTGGACAGGGGGCGTTAATTCACCCCTCCACTTT. It is translated as CASSWTGGVNSPLHF.

V gene TRBV6-2 or TRBV6-3 combines with J gene TRBJ1-6; the D gene is possibly TRBD1 (5 bases). The CDR3 contains 16 residues. Germline CDR1 and CDR2: MNHEY and SVGEGT. The ends were cut back, 6 bases at V and 10 bases at J, with 22 bases in the middle. CDR3 DNA: TGTGCCAGCAGCCCTTTGGGAGGGGCTAAGTACTCACCCCTCCACTTT. Its translation: CASSPLGGAKYSPLHF.

The chain combines TRBV2 with TRBJ1-1, with D perhaps TRBD1 (6 bases). Germline loops: CDR1 SNHLY, CDR2 FYNNEI. The CDR3 totals 14 residues. V was shortened by 6 bases and J by 3 bases, with 14 bases between the two germline ends. The CDR3 loop is CASRPRGGDTEAFF. In DNA form, the CDR3 reads TGTGCCAGCAGACCCCGAGGGGGGGACACTGAAGCTTTCTTT. Using reference TRBV2 and TRBJ1-1 for the parts outside the CDR3, the full variable domain is EPEVTQTPSHQVTQMGQEVILRCVPISNHLYFYWYRQILGQKVEFLVSFYNNEISEKSEIFDDQFSVERPDGSNFTLKIRSTKLEDSAMYFCASRPRGGDTEAFFGQGTRLTVV.

V and J are TRBV5-1 and TRBJ1-4; D call uncertain. The CDR3 sequence is 15 residues long. CDR1 SGHRS and CDR2 YFSETQ come from the germline V gene. V was cut by 1 base and J by 1 base, with 8 bases left in between. The CDR3 DNA is TGCGCCAGCAGCTTGATTGGAGGAACTAATGAAAAACTGTTTTTT. It encodes CASSLIGGTNEKLFF.

This chain connects TRBV27 to TRBJ1-4; D gene ambiguous. V was pared by 0 bases and J by 3 bases, with 8 bases between. This CDR3 spans 15 amino acids. Germline assignment: CDR1 MNHEY and CDR2 SMNVEV (reference sequence). The CDR3 loop reads CASSLSREANEKLFF. The DNA of the CDR3 is TGTGCCAGCAGTTTATCAAGGGAGGCTAATGAAAAACTGTTTTTT. Full variable domain (remainder filled in from reference TRBV27 and TRBJ1-4): EAQVTQNPRYLITVTGKKLTVTCSQNMNHEYMSWYRQDPGLGLRQIYYSMNVEVTDKGDVPEGYKVSRKEKRNFPLILESPSPNQTSLYFCASSLSREANEKLFFGSGTQLSVL.

In its sample, this clone was seen once. This chain uses TRBV6-6 with TRBJ1-1; TRBD1 agrees at 8 bases. CDR3 length: 16 residues. The junction had 10 bases not matched to a gene; V was cut back by 4 bases and J by 3 bases. In germline, CDR1 is MNHNY, CDR2 SVGAGI (reference sequence). The CDR3 loop is CASSFYPDRDDTEAFF. In DNA form, the CDR3 reads TGTGCCAGCAGTTTCTACCCGGACAGGGACGACACTGAAGCTTTCTTT.

The chain couples TRBV5-1 to TRBJ1-6; the D is unclear. V was shortened by 4 bases and J by 7 bases, with 12 bases between the two germline ends. The CDR3 totals 14 residues. CDR1 and CDR2 from the germline V gene are SGHRS and YFSETQ. CDR3 bases: TGCGCCAGCAGCCCCGAACCGGGGAATTCACCCCTCCACTTT. Translating it yields CASSPEPGNSPLHF.

V gene TRBV2 combines with J gene TRBJ2-6, with unresolved D. The germline CDR1 and CDR2 sequences are SNHLY and FYNNEI. Between the trimmed V and J ends, which lost 8 bases and 4 bases, there was a span of 12 bases. The CDR3 has 14 amino acids. For the CDR3, the DNA is TGTGCCAGCTTAATTCTCTCCGGGGCCAACGTCCTGACTTTC. This codes for CASLILSGANVLTF.

The chain joins TRBV19 to TRBJ1-1; 9 nucleotides agree with TRBD1. The CDR3 extends over 14 amino acids. V lost 9 bases, J lost 4 bases, and 9 bases stayed unmatched. Germline values: CDR1 LNHDA, CDR2 SQIVND (reference sequence). In nucleotides, the CDR3 is TGTGCCAGAGGCACAGGGGGCAGGGGCACTGAAGCTTTCTTT. As protein: CARGTGGRGTEAFF.

V gene TRBV29-1 combines with J gene TRBJ2-5, with 7 bases aligning to TRBD1. CDR3 length: 11 amino acids. From germline, CDR1 is SQVTM and CDR2 ANQGSEA. The V segment lost 7 bases and the J segment 1 base; nucleotides outside the gene matches: 0. The CDR3 nucleotides are TGCAGCGGACAGGGCCAAGAGACCCAGTACTTC. Amino acid sequence: CSGQGQETQYF.

This chain joins TRBV6-5 and TRBJ1-2; tentatively, D is TRBD1 (5 bases). The germline V gene has CDR1 MNHEY and CDR2 SVGAGI. There are 14 residues in the CDR3. The V end lost 5 bases, the J end lost 4 bases, and 14 bases lay between the germline ends. The CDR3 region has the DNA TGTGCCAGCAGTCCAAGGGGAGGGGTCTATGGCTACACCTTC. It encodes CASSPRGGVYGYTF.

The chain is built from TRBV7-6 and TRBJ1-4, with D possibly TRBD1 on 5 matching bases. This CDR3 has 12 amino acids. Germline CDR1 SGHVS, CDR2 FNYEAQ. Trimming pared 4 bases from V and 6 bases from J, leaving 6 bases between. CDR3 region: CASSSGDEKLFF. The CDR3 DNA is TGTGCCAGCAGCTCGGGGGATGAAAAACTGTTTTTT.